These 9 T cell receptor beta chains originate from one sample sequenced in a study of post-analysis software for immune sequencing data. Tagging with unique molecular identifiers was a feature of the TCR beta cDNA libraries. TCRdb reprocessed the PCR reads via MiXCR and lists one record per CDR3 protein. The repertoire holds hundreds of thousands of distinct CDR3 sequences, with approximately 45% as singletons. For these TCRs, the target antigens are not known. General study findings and limits: Roughly 5 TRBV segments, including TRBV5-6, TRBV5-1 and TRBV20-1, were more frequent in patients than controls.

The source material was blood. These TCRs come from a girl aged 5 to 17 with multiple sclerosis.

This clonotype has just a few counts. The V call is TRBV7-2, the J call TRBJ1-2, with D possibly being TRBD1 (5 bases). The germline CDR1 and CDR2 sequences are SGHTA and FQGNSA. V lost 1 base and J 4 bases, leaving 10 bases between the germline ends. This CDR3 comprises 14 residues. The CDR3 sequence is CASSLEGKAYGYTF. The CDR3 DNA sequence: TGTGCCAGCAGCTTAGAGGGGAAGGCCTATGGCTACACCTTC.

The chain links TRBV9 to TRBJ2-3; D ambiguous. The CDR3 totals 13 residues. CDR1 SGDLS and CDR2 YYNGEE come from the germline V gene. Trimming left V 4 bases short and J 6 bases short, with 12 bases between. The CDR3 is CASSLEAWDTQYF. CDR3 in DNA: TGTGCCAGCAGCTTAGAGGCTTGGGATACGCAGTATTTT.

The V call is TRBV12-3 or TRBV12-4, the J call TRBJ1-1; maybe TRBD1 (5 bases). The V gene lost 8 bases and the J gene lost 4 bases, with 20 bases spanning the gap. This CDR3 is 15 amino acids long. The CDR3 sequence is CASDRLLRGGTEAFF. The DNA for the CDR3 is TGTGCCAGCGACCGACTGTTGAGGGGCGGCACTGAAGCTTTCTTT.

This clonotype was seen more than once but under ten times. V is TRBV5-1 and J is TRBJ2-1, with 9 bases lining up with TRBD2. The J segment lost 7 bases and the V segment lost 3 bases, leaving 8 bases of the junction unmatched. Germline lookup yields CDR1 SGHRS and CDR2 YFSETQ. The CDR3 contains 15 residues. The CDR3 nucleotides are TGCGCCAGCAGCTCCAATAGCGGGAGTCAGAATGAGCAGTTCTTC. Translating it yields CASSSNSGSQNEQFF.

This clonotype was seen only a few times. The gene calls are TRBV20-1 and TRBJ2-1; 10 positions agree with TRBD2. V lost 0 bases, J lost 1 base, and 15 bases stayed unmatched. The germline CDR1 and CDR2 sequences are DFQATT and SNEGSKA (reference sequence). The CDR3 is 20 residues long. DNA of the CDR3: TGCAGTGCTAGAGAGGGGCTAGCGGGAGAACCCCTAAATTCCTACAATGAGCAGTTCTTC. The encoded protein is CSAREGLAGEPLNSYNEQFF.

The chain combines TRBV6-5 with TRBJ2-2; D may be TRBD2 (6 bases). Germline V gene sequence: CDR1 MNHEY, CDR2 SVGAGI. There are 17 residues in the CDR3. The V gene lost 8 bases and the J gene lost 3 bases, with 22 bases spanning the gap. The CDR3 loop is CASLGVREAGHTGELFF. The CDR3 DNA reads TGTGCCAGCTTAGGGGTGCGGGAAGCAGGGCACACCGGGGAGCTGTTTTTT.

In DNA form, the CDR3 reads TGCGCCAGCAGCCAAGAAGGACGGAGTGAAAAACTGTTTTTT. Residues: CASSQEGRSEKLFF. The rearrangement joins TRBV4-1 to TRBJ1-4; no reliable D call. Trimming pared 0 bases from V and 7 bases from J, leaving 9 bases between. This CDR3 spans 14 amino acids. The germline CDR1 and CDR2 sequences are MGHRA and YSYEKL.

The chain links TRBV2 to TRBJ2-1, with D maybe TRBD1 (6 bases). Trimming took off 7 bases at V and 8 bases at J, with 12 bases between the two ends. In germline, CDR1 is SNHLY, CDR2 FYNNEI. The CDR3 length is 12 residues. The CDR3 loop is CASKGESHEQFF. The CDR3 region has the DNA TGTGCCAGCAAGGGGGAGAGTCATGAGCAGTTCTTC.

The chain employs TRBV2 and TRBJ2-7, with TRBD2 matching 9 bases. The J call is uncertain, as TRBJ2-5 better fits the DNA end. The CDR3 is made up of 13 amino acids. CDR1 and CDR2 (germline): SNHLY, FYNNEI. CDR3 DNA sequence: TGTGCCAGCAAAGGACTAGCGTGGGAGACCCAGTACTTC. Amino acids: CASKGLAWETQYF.